These T cell receptor beta chains were read from a single sample in a study of blood T cell repertoires in COVID-19. Clones were read by immunoSEQ multiplex PCR, and TCRdb kept only the in-frame ones, dropping some. Of a few hundred thousand clones in the sample, about 89% were seen once. Sequencing input: PBMCs or T cells enriched from blood (not recorded which). These TCRs come from a human donor in a cohort exposed to, infected with or recovered from COVID-19 (not recorded which). The donor label of this sample is uncertain. CDR3s include the opening cysteine and the closing phenylalanine or tryptophan. A D gene is named only where the DNA matches it firmly. A clone size is listed for some rows: how often the clone was seen (once, few, many), or a class if it is expanded.

j_call: TRBJ2-5
v_call: TRBV30
clone_size: -
d_call: TRBD2
cdr3_aa: CAWSAWTSGEETQYF
cdr3_nt: TGTGCCTGGAGTGCCTGGACTAGCGGGGAAGAGACCCAGTACTTC

j_call: TRBJ1-5
v_call: TRBV27
clone_size: once
d_call: TRBD1
cdr3_aa: CASSSITGEGAQHF
cdr3_nt: TGTGCCAGCAGCTCAATTACAGGGGAAGGGGCCCAGCATTTT

j_call: TRBJ1-2
v_call: TRBV4-1
clone_size: -
d_call: -
cdr3_aa: CASSHTSRGYTF
cdr3_nt: TGCGCCAGCAGCCACACATCTAGGGGCTACACCTTC

j_call: TRBJ2-7
v_call: TRBV5-4
clone_size: -
d_call: TRBD1
cdr3_aa: CASSFTTGADEQYF
cdr3_nt: TGTGCCAGCAGCTTCACCACAGGGGCGGACGAGCAGTACTTC

j_call: TRBJ2-7
v_call: TRBV3-1/TRBV3-2
clone_size: once
d_call: -
cdr3_aa: CASSQDSQGNEQYF
cdr3_nt: TGTGCCAGCAGCCAGGATTCTCAGGGGAACGAGCAGTACTTC

j_call: TRBJ2-3
v_call: TRBV5-1
clone_size: -
d_call: -
cdr3_aa: CASSLSGPSTDTQYF
cdr3_nt: TGCGCCAGCAGCCTTAGCGGACCGAGCACAGATACGCAGTATTTT

j_call: TRBJ1-1
v_call: TRBV2
clone_size: once
d_call: TRBD1
cdr3_aa: CASLTGVNTEAFF
cdr3_nt: TGTGCCAGCTTAACAGGGGTGAACACTGAAGCTTTCTTT

j_call: TRBJ1-1
v_call: TRBV15
clone_size: -
d_call: TRBD1
cdr3_aa: CATSSRGQGNTEAFF
cdr3_nt: TGTGCCACCAGCAGTCGCGGACAGGGGAACACTGAAGCTTTCTTT

j_call: TRBJ1-3
v_call: TRBV18
clone_size: -
d_call: -
cdr3_aa: CASSPTLAAVGSGNTIYF
cdr3_nt: TGTGCCAGCTCACCAACCTTAGCGGCCGTCGGCTCTGGAAACACCATATATTTT

j_call: TRBJ2-1
v_call: TRBV29-1
clone_size: -
d_call: TRBD1
cdr3_aa: CSVSPRQGASNEQFF
cdr3_nt: TGCAGCGTGTCCCCTCGACAGGGGGCAAGCAATGAGCAGTTCTTC

j_call: TRBJ1-2
v_call: TRBV3-1/TRBV3-2
clone_size: -
d_call: -
cdr3_aa: CASSQGQDNYGYTF
cdr3_nt: TGTGCCAGCAGCCAAGGACAGGATAACTATGGCTACACCTTC

j_call: TRBJ2-2
v_call: TRBV9
clone_size: -
d_call: TRBD1
cdr3_aa: CASSFLRTGTDTGELFF
cdr3_nt: TGTGCCAGCAGCTTCTTAAGGACAGGGACGGACACCGGGGAGCTGTTTTTT

j_call: TRBJ1-5
v_call: TRBV6-5
clone_size: -
d_call: -
cdr3_aa: CASSLGGGGQPQHF
cdr3_nt: TGTGCCAGCAGTCTGGGGGGTGGGGGTCAGCCCCAGCATTTT

j_call: TRBJ2-2
v_call: TRBV5-4
clone_size: -
d_call: -
cdr3_aa: CASSFSKQGGTGELFF
cdr3_nt: TGTGCCAGCAGCTTTTCGAAGCAGGGTGGAACCGGGGAGCTGTTTTTT

j_call: TRBJ2-1
v_call: TRBV7-9
clone_size: -
d_call: TRBD1
cdr3_aa: CAISATGTEQFF
cdr3_nt: TGTGCCATCTCTGCGACAGGGACCGAGCAGTTCTTC

j_call: TRBJ2-7
v_call: TRBV29-1
clone_size: once
d_call: -
cdr3_aa: CSVGVLSRAASEQYF
cdr3_nt: TGCAGCGTCGGGGTCTTAAGTAGGGCGGCGTCTGAGCAGTACTTC

j_call: TRBJ1-1
v_call: TRBV2
clone_size: -
d_call: TRBD1
cdr3_aa: CASRDRDRYTEAFF
cdr3_nt: TGTGCCAGCAGGGACAGGGACCGGTACACTGAAGCTTTCTTT

j_call: TRBJ2-3
v_call: TRBV7-2
clone_size: -
d_call: -
cdr3_aa: CASIGKGDTQYF
cdr3_nt: TGTGCCAGCATCGGGAAGGGAGATACGCAGTATTTT

j_call: TRBJ1-6
v_call: TRBV30
clone_size: -
d_call: -
cdr3_aa: CAWSEGQGLNSPLHF
cdr3_nt: TGTGCCTGGAGTGAGGGGCAGGGCTTAAATTCACCCCTCCACTTT

j_call: TRBJ1-1
v_call: TRBV18
clone_size: -
d_call: -
cdr3_aa: CASSPNTGQIQAFF
cdr3_nt: TGTGCCAGCTCACCAAATACAGGGCAGATCCAAGCTTTCTTT

j_call: TRBJ1-2
v_call: TRBV10-3
clone_size: -
d_call: -
cdr3_aa: CAISGSQGYGYTF
cdr3_nt: TGTGCCATCAGTGGCTCACAGGGCTATGGCTACACCTTC

j_call: TRBJ1-2
v_call: TRBV5-1
clone_size: -
d_call: TRBD1
cdr3_aa: CASSLSIGTESYGYTF
cdr3_nt: TGCGCCAGCAGCTTGAGTATAGGGACAGAAAGCTATGGCTACACCTTC

j_call: TRBJ1-4
v_call: TRBV4-1
clone_size: -
d_call: -
cdr3_aa: CASSQGTGHNEKLFF
cdr3_nt: TGCGCCAGCAGCCAAGGTACAGGTCATAATGAAAAACTGTTTTTT

j_call: TRBJ2-3
v_call: TRBV29-1
clone_size: -
d_call: TRBD2
cdr3_aa: CSVTKLAGNTDTQYF
cdr3_nt: TGCAGCGTTACAAAACTAGCGGGGAACACAGATACGCAGTATTTT

j_call: TRBJ1-1
v_call: TRBV24-1
clone_size: -
d_call: TRBD1
cdr3_aa: CATSDQPQGDNEAFF
cdr3_nt: TGTGCCACCAGTGATCAACCACAGGGGGATAATGAAGCTTTCTTT

j_call: TRBJ2-7
v_call: TRBV5-4
clone_size: -
d_call: -
cdr3_aa: CASSLGGGSYEQYF
cdr3_nt: TGTGCCAGCAGCTTGGGGGGCGGTTCCTACGAGCAGTACTTC